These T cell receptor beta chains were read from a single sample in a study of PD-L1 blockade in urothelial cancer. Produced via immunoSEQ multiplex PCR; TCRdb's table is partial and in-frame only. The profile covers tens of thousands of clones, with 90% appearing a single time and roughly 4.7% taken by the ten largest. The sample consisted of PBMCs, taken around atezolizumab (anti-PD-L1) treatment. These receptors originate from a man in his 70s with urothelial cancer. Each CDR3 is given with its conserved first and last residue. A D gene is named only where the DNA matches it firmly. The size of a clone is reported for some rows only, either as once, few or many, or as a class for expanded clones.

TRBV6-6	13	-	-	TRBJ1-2	CASSKGLNYGYTF	TGTGCCAGCAGTAAGGGACTGAACTATGGCTACACCTTC
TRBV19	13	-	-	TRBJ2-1	CASKRTGMGEQFF	TGTGCCTCGAAAAGGACGGGGATGGGTGAGCAGTTCTTC
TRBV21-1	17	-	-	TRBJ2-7	CASSSYVQAGGPPEQYF	TGTGCCAGCAGCTCATACGTTCAAGCGGGAGGGCCACCCGAGCAGTACTTC
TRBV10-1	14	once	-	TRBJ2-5	CASSDGGSQETQYF	TGCGCCAGCAGTGACGGGGGATCCCAAGAGACCCAGTACTTC
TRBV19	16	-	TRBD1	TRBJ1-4	CASSAGQGAANEKLFF	TGTGCCAGTAGTGCGGGACAGGGGGCGGCTAATGAAAAACTGTTTTTT
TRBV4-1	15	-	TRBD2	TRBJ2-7	CASSQVSGETYEQYF	TGCGCCAGCAGCCAAGTTAGCGGGGAGACCTACGAGCAGTACTTC
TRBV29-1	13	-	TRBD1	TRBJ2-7	CSVEGQGAYEQYF	TGCAGCGTTGAAGGACAGGGGGCTTACGAGCAGTACTTC
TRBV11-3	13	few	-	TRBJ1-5	CASSSRVSGPQHF	TGTGCCAGCAGCTCCAGGGTCTCCGGGCCCCAGCATTTT
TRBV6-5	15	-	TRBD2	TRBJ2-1	CASSYSLTSWGEQFF	TGTGCCAGCAGTTACTCCCTGACTAGCTGGGGTGAGCAGTTCTTC
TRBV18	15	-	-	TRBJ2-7	CASSFITGIPYEQYF	TGTGCCAGCTCATTTATCACAGGGATCCCCTACGAGCAGTACTTC
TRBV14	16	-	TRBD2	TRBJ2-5	CASSPERLAWGETQYF	TGTGCCAGCAGCCCTGAAAGACTAGCTTGGGGAGAGACCCAGTACTTC
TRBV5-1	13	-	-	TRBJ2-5	CASSSTVKETQYF	TGCGCCAGCAGCTCGACAGTCAAAGAGACCCAGTACTTC
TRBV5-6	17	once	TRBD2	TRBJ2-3	CASSPRTSGSWTDTQYF	TGTGCCAGCAGCCCTAGGACTAGCGGGAGTTGGACAGATACGCAGTATTTT
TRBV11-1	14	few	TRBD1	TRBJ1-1	CASSRRQGNTEAFF	TGTGCCAGCAGCCGTAGACAGGGAAACACTGAAGCTTTCTTT
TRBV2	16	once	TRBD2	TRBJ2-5	CASSDGGGRTVETQYF	TGTGCCAGCAGTGATGGGGGAGGGAGGACGGTCGAGACCCAGTACTTC
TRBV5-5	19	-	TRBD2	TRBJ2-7	CASSLAPTSGRPSPYEQYF	TGTGCCAGCAGCTTGGCGCCAACTAGCGGCAGACCTTCCCCCTACGAGCAGTACTTC
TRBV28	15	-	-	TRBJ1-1	CASSFLSGPSSEAFF	TGTGCCAGCAGTTTCCTCAGCGGGCCGAGCTCTGAAGCTTTCTTT
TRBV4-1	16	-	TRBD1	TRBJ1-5	CASSPYLGQGNQPQHF	TGCGCCAGCAGCCCATACCTGGGACAGGGCAATCAGCCCCAGCATTTT
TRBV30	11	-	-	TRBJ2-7	CAWSASYEQYF	TGTGCCTGGAGTGCCAGCTACGAGCAGTACTTC
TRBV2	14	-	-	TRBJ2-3	CASRGRASTDTQYF	TGTGCCAGCAGGGGCAGGGCGAGCACAGATACGCAGTATTTT
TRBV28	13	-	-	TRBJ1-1	CASSFPGNTEAFF	TGTGCCAGCAGTTTCCCGGGGAACACTGAAGCTTTCTTT
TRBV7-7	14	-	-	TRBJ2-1	CASSLGAANNEQFF	TGTGCCAGCAGCTTGGGAGCGGCAAACAATGAGCAGTTCTTC
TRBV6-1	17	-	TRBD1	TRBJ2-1	CASSGRGTGPTPNEQFF	TGTGCCAGCAGTGGTAGGGGGACAGGGCCGACCCCCAATGAGCAGTTCTTC
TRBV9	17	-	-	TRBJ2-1	CASSVGGSGYTYNEQFF	TGTGCCAGCAGCGTAGGAGGCAGCGGATACACCTACAATGAGCAGTTCTTC
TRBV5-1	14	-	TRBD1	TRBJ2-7	CASSPGQGVYEQYF	TGCGCCAGCAGCCCGGGACAGGGCGTCTACGAGCAGTACTTC
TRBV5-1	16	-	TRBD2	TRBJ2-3	CASSLYGGRLSDTQYF	TGCGCCAGCAGCTTGTATGGCGGGAGGCTCTCAGATACGCAGTATTTT
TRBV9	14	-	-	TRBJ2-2	CASRSGSNTGELFF	TGTGCCAGCCGGTCCGGTTCGAACACCGGGGAGCTGTTTTTT
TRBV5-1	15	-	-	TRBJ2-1	CASSLYGSSYNEQFF	TGCGCCAGCAGCTTGTACGGGAGCTCCTACAATGAGCAGTTCTTC
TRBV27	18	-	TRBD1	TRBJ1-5	CASSPGQGRLYSNQPQHF	TGTGCCAGCAGTCCGGGACAGGGGCGCCTTTATAGCAATCAGCCCCAGCATTTT
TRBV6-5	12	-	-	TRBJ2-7	CASSSPGDEQYF	TGTGCCAGCAGTTCCCCCGGGGACGAGCAGTACTTC
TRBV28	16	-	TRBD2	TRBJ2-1	CASSSHGLAGENEQFF	TGTGCCAGCAGTTCCCATGGACTAGCGGGAGAGAATGAGCAGTTCTTC
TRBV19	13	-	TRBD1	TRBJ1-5	CASSGTDNQPQHF	TGTGCCAGTAGTGGGACAGACAATCAGCCCCAGCATTTT
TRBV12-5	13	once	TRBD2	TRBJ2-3	CASGWGGVDTQYF	TGTGCTAGTGGTTGGGGGGGTGTAGATACGCAGTATTTT
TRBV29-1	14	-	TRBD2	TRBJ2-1	CSVLRSGGYNEQFF	TGCAGCGTCCTCCGGAGCGGGGGTTACAATGAGCAGTTCTTC
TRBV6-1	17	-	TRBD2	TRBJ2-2	CASSEVGLAANTGELFF	TGTGCCAGCAGTGAAGTGGGACTAGCAGCGAACACCGGGGAGCTGTTTTTT
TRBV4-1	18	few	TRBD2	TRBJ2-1	CASSQVLAGGTVYNEQFF	TGCGCCAGCAGCCAAGTACTAGCGGGAGGTACCGTATACAATGAGCAGTTCTTC
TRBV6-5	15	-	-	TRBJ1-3	CASSPEGNGGNTIYF	TGTGCCAGCAGCCCCGAGGGTAATGGTGGAAACACCATATATTTT
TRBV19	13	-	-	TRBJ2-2	CASSTGLRGELFF	TGTGCCAGTAGTACAGGGTTACGGGGGGAGCTGTTTTTT
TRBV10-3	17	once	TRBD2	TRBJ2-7	CAISEGLAGGPSYEQYF	TGTGCCATCAGTGAGGGACTAGCGGGAGGGCCCTCCTACGAGCAGTACTTC
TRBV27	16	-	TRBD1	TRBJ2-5	CASSPSGGPGQETQYF	TGTGCCAGCAGTCCCTCAGGGGGTCCCGGCCAAGAGACCCAGTACTTC
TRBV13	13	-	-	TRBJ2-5	CASSLGAEETQYF	TGTGCCAGCAGCTTAGGAGCCGAAGAGACCCAGTACTTC
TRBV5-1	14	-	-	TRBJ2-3	CASSAAGLTDTQYF	TGCGCCAGCAGCGCCGCGGGCCTCACAGATACGCAGTATTTT
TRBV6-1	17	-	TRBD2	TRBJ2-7	CASSVGRAGGTSYEQYF	TGTGCCAGCAGTGTTGGGCGGGCGGGAGGGACCTCCTACGAGCAGTACTTC
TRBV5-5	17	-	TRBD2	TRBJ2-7	CASSLGPLAGSSYEQYF	TGTGCCAGCAGCTTGGGTCCCCTAGCGGGGTCCTCCTACGAGCAGTACTTC
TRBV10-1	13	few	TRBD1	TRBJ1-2	CASSGDRASGYTF	TGCGCCAGCAGTGGGGACAGAGCGAGTGGCTACACCTTC
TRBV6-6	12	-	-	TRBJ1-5	CASSYSAEPQHF	TGTGCCAGCAGTTACTCGGCAGAGCCCCAGCATTTT
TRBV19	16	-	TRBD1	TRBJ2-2	CASSITGTGITGELFF	TGTGCCAGTAGTATAACCGGGACAGGGATCACCGGGGAGCTGTTTTTT
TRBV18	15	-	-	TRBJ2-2	CASSPSIANTGELFF	TGTGCCAGCTCACCCAGTATCGCGAACACCGGGGAGCTGTTTTTT
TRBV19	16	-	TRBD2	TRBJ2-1	CASSDITGTIIDEQFF	TGTGCCAGTAGCGACATTACCGGGACTATTATCGATGAGCAGTTCTTC
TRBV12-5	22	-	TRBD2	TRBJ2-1	CASGTTRGGWGAGGRGVNEQFF	TGTGCTAGTGGTACAACTCGCGGCGGGTGGGGAGCGGGAGGGCGGGGGGTCAATGAGCAGTTCTTC
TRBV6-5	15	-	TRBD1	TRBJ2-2	CASSFGQVFTGELFF	TGTGCCAGCAGTTTCGGACAGGTCTTCACCGGGGAGCTGTTTTTT
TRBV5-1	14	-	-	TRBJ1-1	CASSSDRMNTEAFF	TGCGCCAGCAGCTCCGACAGGATGAACACTGAAGCTTTCTTT